Listed here are 25 T cell receptor beta chains from one sample, sequenced in a study of T cell repertoires in cytomegalovirus infection. TCRdb ran MiXCR on the reads and lists one entry per CDR3 protein. The sample lists roughly 500,000 distinct CDR3 sequences; 16% were seen once. The sequencing sample was made of CD8+ T cells from PBMCs. The receptors stem from a human donor in good health (CMV status not recorded). Some clones in this sample may be carry-over from other donors' samples.

This clonotype appeared many times. The rearrangement links TRBV12-3 or TRBV12-4 to TRBJ1-3; D is perhaps TRBD1 (5 bases). Trimming removed 6 bases from V and 0 bases from J, with 9 bases in between. CDR3 length: 14 amino acids. The CDR3 loop reads CASSPGGSGNTIYF. The CDR3 nucleotides read TGTGCCAGCAGCCCTGGGGGCTCTGGAAACACCATATATTTT.

This clonotype was found a few times. V and J are TRBV6-5 and TRBJ2-1; no clear D. V shed 6 bases and J shed 5 bases, with 11 bases lying between them. This CDR3 spans 13 amino acids. The V gene's germline CDR1 is MNHEY and CDR2 SVGAGI. The CDR3 nucleotides are TGTGCCAGCAGCTACGCGATGGACAATGAGCAGTTCTTC. It is translated as CASSYAMDNEQFF.

Details on this clonotype: Possible read error: a much larger clone is one base away. The CDR3 does not close with the conserved phenylalanine or tryptophan, likely indicating a read error. The CDR3 sequence: CASSPPKTGRNEKLFI. The DNA of the CDR3 is TGTGCCAGCAGTCCACCTAAGACAGGGAGGAATGAAAAACTGTTTATT. This chain connects TRBV12-3 or TRBV12-4 to TRBJ1-4, with TRBD1 matching over 7 bases. CDR3 size: 16 residues. The V and J ends lost 5 bases and 5 bases, in that order; junction bases with no gene match: 11.

Turning to this clonotype: This may come from a read error, since a much larger clone is one base off. This rearrangement joins TRBV6-1 to TRBJ1-2; D uncertain. The length of the CDR3 is 13 residues. Germline V gene sequence: CDR1 MNHNS, CDR2 SASEGT. This chain's CDR3 is CVSSFHRLYGYTF. The CDR3 nucleotides read TGTGTCAGCAGTTTCCACCGCCTCTATGGCTACACCTTC.

This clonotype was counted ten times or more. The chain is built from TRBV7-9 and TRBJ2-3, with 10 bases fitting TRBD1. V lost 5 bases and J lost 8; bases outside the gene matches: 13. This CDR3 comprises 16 residues. Germline lookup yields CDR1 SEHNR and CDR2 FQNEAQ (reference sequence). The CDR3 protein is CASSRKPGTGESTQYF. DNA for the CDR3: TGTGCCAGCAGCCGTAAGCCCGGGACAGGGGAAAGTACGCAGTATTTT.

V gene TRBV6-5 combines with J gene TRBJ1-1; 9 bases are a match to TRBD1. There are 14 residues in the CDR3. J gave up 4 bases and V 5 bases, and 5 bases lay outside the gene matches. The germline V gene encodes CDR1 MNHEY and CDR2 SVGAGI. The CDR3 nucleotides are TGTGCCAGCAGTAATTCGGGACAGGGCACTGAAGCTTTCTTT. Translated: CASSNSGQGTEAFF.

The CDR3 nucleotides read TGTGCCAGTAGTGGGACAGGGACGGACGAGCAGTACTTC. It yields the protein CASSGTGTDEQYF. This chain joins TRBV19 and TRBJ2-7; TRBD1 aligns across 9 bases. Germline CDR1 reads LNHDA; CDR2 reads SQIVND (reference sequence). Trimming took 5 bases from V and 5 from J; bases not matched to a gene: 4. This CDR3 contains 13 residues.

The V and J genes are TRBV19 and TRBJ2-1; TRBD2 aligns across 8 bases. The CDR3 covers 14 residues. Germline-derived CDR1 and CDR2 are LNHDA and SQIVND (reference sequence). The CDR3 reads CASHRGGSYNETFF. The DNA for the CDR3 is TGTGCAAGTCATCGGGGGGGAAGCTACAATGAGACGTTCTTC.

Note on this clonotype: A much larger clone lies a single base off, so this may be a read error. The chain links TRBV10-3 to TRBJ2-5; D is undetermined. The germline gives CDR1 ENHRY, CDR2 SYGVKD. V gave up 5 bases and J gave up 4 bases, with 11 bases separating them. This CDR3 comprises 13 residues. CDR3 region: CAISPLNGETQYF. As DNA, the CDR3 is TGTGCCATCAGTCCGCTGAATGGAGAGACCCAGTACTTC.

This clonotype came up many times. The V call is TRBV27, the J call TRBJ2-1; 7 bases fit TRBD2. With 4 bases clipped from V and 8 bases from J, the junction kept 11 bases outside the gene matches. The CDR3 covers 15 residues. The V gene's germline CDR1 is MNHEY and CDR2 SMNVEV (reference sequence). The CDR3, as DNA: TGTGCCAGCAGTTCCCCCCGGTGGACTAGGGATGAGCAGTTCTTC. As protein: CASSSPRWTRDEQFF.

This clonotype came up a few times. This chain links TRBV20-1 with TRBJ2-7; D is uncertain. Trimming left V 0 bases short and J 2 bases short, with 14 bases between. Germline CDR1 reads DFQATT; CDR2 reads SNEGSKA (reference sequence). CDR3 length: 15 residues. The CDR3: CSARDRAPTTYEQYF. The CDR3 region has the DNA TGCAGTGCTAGAGATCGCGCGCCGACGACCTACGAGCAGTACTTC.

The table lists this clonotype with a few counts. The chain recombines TRBV28 with TRBJ2-3; D possibly corresponds to TRBD2 (7 bases). The V end was cut by 6 bases, the J end by 4 bases, with 20 bases between. There are 16 residues in the CDR3. The germline gives CDR1 MDHEN, CDR2 SYDVKM. In DNA form, the CDR3 reads TGTGCCAGCAGACTGAAGGGGGGGAATAGTCCAGATACGCAGTATTTT. Amino acid sequence: CASRLKGGNSPDTQYF.

A few counts support this clonotype. The chain is built from TRBV13 and TRBJ2-1; 10 nucleotides align to TRBD2. The CDR3 extends over 16 amino acids. Germline assignment: CDR1 PRHDT and CDR2 FYEKMQ (reference sequence). Trimming cost V 2 bases and J 1 base; bases outside gene matches: 2. This CDR3 reads CASSLIAGGSYNEQFF. The CDR3 coding sequence is TGTGCCAGCAGCTTAATAGCGGGGGGTTCCTACAATGAGCAGTTCTTC.

The rearrangement links TRBV2 to TRBJ2-5; 7 bases are shared with TRBD1. Germline CDR1 and CDR2: SNHLY and FYNNEI. V was pared by 8 bases and J by 3 bases, with 6 bases of the junction left unmatched. This CDR3 contains 13 residues. The DNA for the CDR3 is TGTGCCAGCGAGGGGGCCAGGGAAGAGACCCAGTACTTC. Its translation: CASEGAREETQYF.

The chain joins TRBV27 to TRBJ2-7; 7 nucleotides align to TRBD1. CDR1 and CDR2 from the germline V gene are MNHEY and SMNVEV (reference sequence). V shed 6 bases, J shed 2 bases, and the junction held 10 bases outside the gene matches. The CDR3 has 15 amino acids. The DNA of the CDR3 is TGTGCCAGCAGCCAAAGGGGGCACAGCGCCTACGAGCAGTACTTC. This encodes CASSQRGHSAYEQYF.

This clonotype was recorded at least ten times. This sequence joins TRBV25-1 and TRBJ2-7; 11 bases map to TRBD2. V dropped 0 bases and J dropped 4; count of bases not matched to a gene: 5. Germline CDR1 MGHDK, CDR2 SYGVNS. The CDR3 contains 16 residues. The CDR3 bases are TGTGCCAGCAGTGAATATACTAGCGGGAGTTTATACGAGCAGTACTTC. Its translation is CASSEYTSGSLYEQYF.

This clonotype was seen ten or more times. This chain connects TRBV7-6 to TRBJ2-3; D is unclear. The V gene lost 2 bases and the J gene lost 4 bases, with 10 bases spanning the gap. The CDR3 covers 14 residues. CDR1 and CDR2 from the germline V gene are SGHVS and FNYEAQ. CDR3 in DNA: TGTGCCAGCAGCTTATTCGGCAGCGCAGATACGCAGTATTTT. Translation: CASSLFGSADTQYF.

This clonotype has a single count. The conserved closing phenylalanine or tryptophan is absent in this CDR3, likely reflecting a read error. It is unclear where the CDR3 begins or ends on the DNA, so no DNA is shown, and the CDR3 is as TCRdb lists it. The chain is built from TRBV14 and TRBJ2-1; whether TRBD1, the table's D call, matches the DNA was not checked. Germline CDR1 reads SGHDN; CDR2 reads FVKESK. Counting both end residues, the CDR3 totals 14 amino acids. The CDR3 here is CASSHEWGDNEQLL.

This clonotype showed up many times. The CDR3 reads CASSLETGETQYF. Written as DNA, the CDR3 is TGTGCCAGCAGCTTAGAGACCGGAGAGACCCAGTACTTC. J is TRBJ2-5 and V is TRBV11-2, with unresolved D. Trimming removed 0 bases at V and 4 bases at J, with 6 bases between. The CDR3 runs 13 residues. Germline V gene lookup returns CDR1 SGHAT and CDR2 FQNNGV.

The V and J genes are TRBV4-1 and TRBJ2-1; D is possibly TRBD2 (5 bases). V lost 4 bases and J lost 7, with 11 bases in between. The germline CDR1 and CDR2 sequences are MGHRA and YSYEKL. CDR3 length equals 13 residues. The CDR3 reads CASSPDYQNEQFF. Here the CDR3 DNA reads TGCGCCAGCAGCCCAGACTATCAGAATGAGCAGTTCTTC.

The chain recombines TRBV27 with TRBJ2-2; 8 positions agree with TRBD2. CDR3 length: 14 residues. Germline-derived CDR1 and CDR2 are MNHEY and SMNVEV (reference sequence). V gave up 10 bases and J gave up 4 bases; unmatched junction bases: 8. The CDR3 loop is CAIRRGAGTGELFF. The CDR3 bases are TGTGCCATCAGGCGGGGGGCGGGCACCGGGGAGCTGTTTTTT.

This clonotype was picked up many times. As DNA, the CDR3 is TGTGCTAGTGCCCTGCAGGGTAACACTGAAGCTTTCTTT. Translation: CASALQGNTEAFF. The chain couples TRBV12-5 to TRBJ1-1; weak D call: TRBD1 (5 bases). The ends were cut back, 7 bases at V and 2 bases at J, with 11 bases in the middle. The CDR3 has 13 amino acids. Germline V lookup: CDR1 LGHNT, CDR2 FRNRAP.

This clonotype has at least ten counts. The CDR3 DNA sequence: TGTGCCAGCAGTCCCGGGACTAGCGGCTATGAGCAGTTCTTC. Translated, it gives CASSPGTSGYEQFF. The chain joins TRBV6-5 to TRBJ2-1; 11 nucleotides match TRBD2. V shed 5 bases and J 8 bases; nucleotides not matched to a gene: 5. The CDR3 runs 14 residues. From germline, CDR1 is MNHEY and CDR2 SVGAGI.

This clonotype came up a few times. The gene calls are TRBV28 and TRBJ1-4, with 7 bases matching TRBD1. V lost 4 bases, J lost 4 bases, and 9 bases stayed unmatched. The length of the CDR3 is 16 residues. The germline gives CDR1 MDHEN, CDR2 SYDVKM. The CDR3 coding sequence is TGTGCCAGCAGTTCCCCCCAGGGGGGCAGTAATGAAAAACTGTTTTTT. Translated: CASSSPQGGSNEKLFF.

This clonotype has a count of ten or more. The rearrangement joins TRBV7-9 to TRBJ2-7, with TRBD2 matching over 7 bases. The V segment lost 5 bases and the J segment 6 bases; nucleotides outside the gene matches: 22. Germline V gives CDR1 SEHNR, CDR2 FQNEAQ (reference sequence). The CDR3 length is 18 residues. CDR3 region: CASSTPAGVEKGFSEQYF. DNA of the CDR3: TGTGCCAGCAGCACCCCTGCGGGAGTCGAGAAAGGATTCTCCGAGCAGTACTTC.